Each of the 11 T cell receptor beta chains below was sequenced from the same sample in a study of OX40 agonist ivuxolimab in advanced cancers. Assay used: immunoSEQ multiplex PCR; TCRdb lists only in-frame clones, some missing. The sample comprises 45,000 to 60,000 clones, 75% to 90% of which are singletons, and 5% to 5.5% rests with the top ten. The specimen was CD4+ or CD8+ T cells sorted from blood, collected in a trial of the OX40 agonist ivuxolimab. The source is an adult with an advanced solid tumor such as melanoma, head and neck, liver or kidney cancer.

The rearrangement uses TRBV25-1 and TRBJ2-7; D is possibly TRBD1 (6 bases). The CDR3 spans 14 residues. Germline V gives CDR1 MGHDK, CDR2 SYGVNS. V lost 6 bases to trimming and J lost 2 bases, with 14 bases between them. The CDR3 is CASRLGRGTYEQYF. The CDR3 DNA sequence: TGTGCCAGCAGATTGGGCAGGGGAACCTACGAGCAGTACTTC.

The gene calls are TRBV2 and TRBJ2-7, with 11 bases lining up with TRBD2. The CDR3 loop spans 17 amino acids. The germline CDR1 and CDR2 sequences are SNHLY and FYNNEI. The J segment lost 3 bases and the V segment lost 8 bases, leaving 15 bases of the junction unmatched. The CDR3 DNA follows: TGTGCCAGCTCGCTTAGGGTAGCGGGAGGGCGTTTCTACGAGCAGTACTTC. Its translation: CASSLRVAGGRFYEQYF. The complete variable domain, with remaining parts taken from reference TRBV2 and TRBJ2-7, reads EPEVTQTPSHQVTQMGQEVILRCVPISNHLYFYWYRQILGQKVEFLVSFYNNEISEKSEIFDDQFSVERPDGSNFTLKIRSTKLEDSAMYFCASSLRVAGGRFYEQYFGPGTRLTVT.

The V call is TRBV9, the J call TRBJ1-5; 9 bases match TRBD1. This CDR3 is built from 14 residues. CDR1 SGDLS and CDR2 YYNGEE come from the germline V gene. Trimming at V came to 3 bases and at J to 5 bases, leaving 3 bases not matched to a gene. The CDR3 DNA sequence: TGTGCCAGCAGCGCGGGACAGGGCTATCAGCCCCAGCATTTT. Protein sequence: CASSAGQGYQPQHF.

The chain has TRBV30 and TRBJ2-2; TRBD1 matches 7 bases. The CDR3 is 17 residues long. The V gene's germline CDR1 is GTSNPN and CDR2 SVGIG (reference sequence). The junction had 12 bases not matched to a gene; V was cut back by 4 bases and J by 1 base. The CDR3 DNA sequence: TGTGCCTGGAAAAATCAGATCCGGGACAGGAACACCGGGGAGCTGTTTTTT. Translated, it gives CAWKNQIRDRNTGELFF. Full variable domain (rest looked up from reference TRBV30 and TRBJ2-2): SQTIHQWPATLVQPVGSPLSLECTVEGTSNPNLYWYRQAAGRGLQLLFYSVGIGQISSEVPQNLSASRPQDRQFILSSKKLLLSDSGFYLCAWKNQIRDRNTGELFFGEGSRLTVL.

The rearrangement uses TRBV19 and TRBJ1-4; maybe TRBD1 (6 bases). V was cut by 5 bases and J by 6 bases, with 16 bases left in between. The CDR3 covers 15 residues. The germline V gene has CDR1 LNHDA and CDR2 SQIVND (reference sequence). This CDR3 reads CASSSTGHSYEKLFF. The CDR3 DNA reads as TGTGCCAGTAGTTCCACAGGGCACAGTTATGAAAAACTGTTTTTT.

This chain links TRBV5-1 with TRBJ2-7; TRBD1 matches at 9 bases. The junction had 13 bases not matched to a gene; V was cut back by 4 bases and J by 5 bases. Germline CDR1 SGHRS, CDR2 YFSETQ. This CDR3 spans 16 amino acids. In DNA form, the CDR3 reads TGCGCCAGCAGCAGAGAAACCGGGACAGGGAAAAACGAGCAGTACTTC. It specifies CASSRETGTGKNEQYF.

This chain connects TRBV28 to TRBJ1-2; possibly TRBD1 for D (5 bases). The V end was cut by 5 bases, the J end by 7 bases, with 14 bases between. CDR3 length: 13 residues. CDR1 is MDHEN and CDR2 is SYDVKM in the germline V gene. The CDR3 sequence is CASSTRQFGGYTF. The CDR3, as DNA: TGTGCCAGCAGTACCCGACAGTTCGGTGGCTACACCTTC.

J is TRBJ1-1 and V is TRBV7-9, with D unclear. Trimming pared 5 bases from V and 8 bases from J, leaving 6 bases between. This CDR3 has 10 residues. The germline V gene encodes CDR1 SEHNR and CDR2 FQNEAQ (reference sequence). CDR3 sequence (DNA): TGTGCCAGCAGCACATTCGAAGCTTTCTTT. This encodes CASSTFEAFF.

The chain employs TRBV21-1 and TRBJ2-2; the table's D call, TRBD1, has no DNA check behind it. TRBV21-1 is described as a pseudogene. The CDR3 is 17 amino acids. The CDR3: CASSKGGQEVNTGELFF. As DNA, the CDR3 is TGTGCCAGCAGCAAGGGCGGACAGGAGGTGAACACCGGGGAGCTGTTTTTT.

The chain employs TRBV28 and TRBJ1-2, with D unclear. Trimming pared 3 bases from V and 2 bases from J, leaving 10 bases between. Per the germline V gene, CDR1 is MDHEN and CDR2 is SYDVKM. This CDR3 contains 14 residues. This chain's CDR3 is CASSLEGRNYGYTF. CDR3 nucleotides: TGTGCCAGCAGTTTGGAGGGCAGGAACTATGGCTACACCTTC.

The rearrangement uses TRBV28 and TRBJ2-2; TRBD2 agrees at 11 bases. This CDR3 is 16 amino acids long. Germline V gene data show CDR1 as MDHEN and CDR2 as SYDVKM. V was clipped by 10 bases and J by 3 bases; unmatched bases: 10. CDR3 region: CATGTSGKPYTGELFF. In nucleotides, the CDR3 is TGTGCCACCGGGACTAGCGGTAAACCCTACACCGGGGAGCTGTTTTTT.